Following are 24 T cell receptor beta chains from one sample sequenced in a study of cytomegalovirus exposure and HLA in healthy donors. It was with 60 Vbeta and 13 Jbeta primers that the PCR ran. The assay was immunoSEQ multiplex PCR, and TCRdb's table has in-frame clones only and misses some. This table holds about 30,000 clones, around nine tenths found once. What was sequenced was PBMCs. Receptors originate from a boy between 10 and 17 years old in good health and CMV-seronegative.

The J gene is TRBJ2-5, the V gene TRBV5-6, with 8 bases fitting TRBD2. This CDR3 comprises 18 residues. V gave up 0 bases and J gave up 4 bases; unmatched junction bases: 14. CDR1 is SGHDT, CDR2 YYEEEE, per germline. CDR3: CASSLGSQAGVLGETQYF. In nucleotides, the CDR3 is TGTGCCAGCAGCTTGGGCTCTCAAGCGGGGGTTTTAGGAGAGACCCAGTACTTC.

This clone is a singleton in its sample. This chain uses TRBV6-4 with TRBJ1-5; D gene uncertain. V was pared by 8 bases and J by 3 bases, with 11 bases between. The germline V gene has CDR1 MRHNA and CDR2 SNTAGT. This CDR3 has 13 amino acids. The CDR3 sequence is CASDYRYNQPQHF. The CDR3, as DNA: TGTGCCAGCGATTACAGATACAATCAGCCCCAGCATTTT.

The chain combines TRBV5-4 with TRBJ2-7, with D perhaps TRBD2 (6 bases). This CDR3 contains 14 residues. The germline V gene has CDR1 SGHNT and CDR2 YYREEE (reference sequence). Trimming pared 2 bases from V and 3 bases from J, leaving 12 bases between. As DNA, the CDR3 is TGTGCCAGCAGCTTCCGGGACTCCTTCTACGAGCAGTACTTC. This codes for CASSFRDSFYEQYF. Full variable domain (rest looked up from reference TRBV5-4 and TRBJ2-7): ETGVTQSPTHLIKTRGQQVTLRCSSQSGHNTVSWYQQALGQGPQFIFQYYREEENGRGNFPPRFSGLQFPNYSSELNVNALELDDSALYLCASSFRDSFYEQYFGPGTRLTVT.

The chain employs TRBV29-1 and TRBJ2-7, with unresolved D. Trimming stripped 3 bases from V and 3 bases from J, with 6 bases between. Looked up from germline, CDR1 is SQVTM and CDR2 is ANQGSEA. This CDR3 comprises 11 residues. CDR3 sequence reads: CSVDGLYEQYF. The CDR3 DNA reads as TGCAGCGTTGATGGGCTCTACGAGCAGTACTTC.

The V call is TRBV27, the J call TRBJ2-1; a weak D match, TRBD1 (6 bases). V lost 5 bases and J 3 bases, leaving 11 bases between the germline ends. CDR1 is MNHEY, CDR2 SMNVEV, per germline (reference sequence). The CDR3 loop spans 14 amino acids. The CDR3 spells CASSPRDIYNEQFF. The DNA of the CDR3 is TGTGCCAGCAGTCCCCGGGACATCTACAATGAGCAGTTCTTC.

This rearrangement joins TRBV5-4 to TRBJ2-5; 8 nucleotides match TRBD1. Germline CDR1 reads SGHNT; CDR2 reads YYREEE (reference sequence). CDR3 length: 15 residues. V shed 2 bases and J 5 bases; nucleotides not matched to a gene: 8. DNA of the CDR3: TGTGCCAGCAGCTTCCGTCAGGGGGCCGGGGAGACCCAGTACTTC. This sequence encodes CASSFRQGAGETQYF.

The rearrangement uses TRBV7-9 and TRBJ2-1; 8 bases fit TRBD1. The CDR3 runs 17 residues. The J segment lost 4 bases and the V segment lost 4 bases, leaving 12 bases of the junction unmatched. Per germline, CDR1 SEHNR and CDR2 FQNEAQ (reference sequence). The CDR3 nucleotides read TGTGCCAGCAGCTCTAGACAGGGGTCGGGGAGGTACAATGAGCAGTTCTTC. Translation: CASSSRQGSGRYNEQFF. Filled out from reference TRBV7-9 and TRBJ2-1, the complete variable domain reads DTGVSQNPRHKITKRGQNVTFRCDPISEHNRLYWYRQTLGQGPEFLTYFQNEAQLEKSRLLSDRFSAERPKGSFSTLEIQRTEQGDSAMYLCASSSRQGSGRYNEQFFGPGTRLTVL.

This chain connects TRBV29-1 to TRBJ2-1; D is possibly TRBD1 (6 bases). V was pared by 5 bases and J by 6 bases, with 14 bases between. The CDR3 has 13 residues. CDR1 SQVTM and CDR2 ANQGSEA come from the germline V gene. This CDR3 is CSVNRVRSNEQFF. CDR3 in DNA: TGCAGCGTTAACAGGGTACGGAGCAATGAGCAGTTCTTC.

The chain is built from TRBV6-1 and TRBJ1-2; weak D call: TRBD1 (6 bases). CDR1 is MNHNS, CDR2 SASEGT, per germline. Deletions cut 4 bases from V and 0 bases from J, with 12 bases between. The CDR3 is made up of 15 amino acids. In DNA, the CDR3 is TGTGCCAGCAGTGTACAGGGTTACCCTAACTATGGCTACACCTTC. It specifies CASSVQGYPNYGYTF.

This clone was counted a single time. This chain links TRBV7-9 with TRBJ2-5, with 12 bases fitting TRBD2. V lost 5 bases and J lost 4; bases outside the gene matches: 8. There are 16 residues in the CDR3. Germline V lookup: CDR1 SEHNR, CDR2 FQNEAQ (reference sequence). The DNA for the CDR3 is TGTGCCAGCAGCCATGGGCTAGCGGGGGGGCCAGAGACCCAGTACTTC. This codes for CASSHGLAGGPETQYF.

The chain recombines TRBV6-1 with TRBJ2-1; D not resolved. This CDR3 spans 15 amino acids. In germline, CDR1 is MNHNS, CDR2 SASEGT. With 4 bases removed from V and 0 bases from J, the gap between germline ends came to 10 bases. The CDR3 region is CASSVDTTSYNEQFF. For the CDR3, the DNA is TGTGCCAGCAGTGTTGACACCACCTCCTACAATGAGCAGTTCTTC.

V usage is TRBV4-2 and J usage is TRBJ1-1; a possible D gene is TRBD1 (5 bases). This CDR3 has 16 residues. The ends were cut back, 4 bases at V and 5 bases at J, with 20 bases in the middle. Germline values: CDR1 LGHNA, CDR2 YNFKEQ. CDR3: CASSLGQGLVSTEAFF. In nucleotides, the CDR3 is TGTGCCAGCAGCCTCGGCCAGGGTCTTGTCTCAACTGAAGCTTTCTTT.

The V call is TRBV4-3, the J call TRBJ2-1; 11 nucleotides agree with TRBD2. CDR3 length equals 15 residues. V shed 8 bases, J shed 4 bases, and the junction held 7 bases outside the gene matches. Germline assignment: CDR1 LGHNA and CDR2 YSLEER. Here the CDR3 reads CASGALAGDYNEQFF. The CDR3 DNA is TGCGCCAGCGGGGCACTAGCGGGGGATTACAATGAGCAGTTCTTC.

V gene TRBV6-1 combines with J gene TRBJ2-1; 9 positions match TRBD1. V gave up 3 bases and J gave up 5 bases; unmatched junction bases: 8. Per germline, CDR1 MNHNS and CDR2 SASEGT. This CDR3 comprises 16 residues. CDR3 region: CASSDLRTGVHNEQFF. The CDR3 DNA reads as TGTGCCAGCAGTGACCTAAGGACAGGGGTCCACAATGAGCAGTTCTTC.

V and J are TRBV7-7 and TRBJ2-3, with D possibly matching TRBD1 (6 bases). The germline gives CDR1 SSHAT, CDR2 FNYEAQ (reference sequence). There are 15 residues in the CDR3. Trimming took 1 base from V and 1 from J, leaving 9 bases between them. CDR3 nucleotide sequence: TGTGCCAGCAGCTTAGGCAGGGGCGGCACAGATACGCAGTATTTT. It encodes CASSLGRGGTDTQYF.

Here the CDR3 reads CASSARTSGEYEQYF. The CDR3 nucleotides read TGTGCCAGCAGCGCACGGACTAGCGGGGAATACGAGCAGTACTTC. J is TRBJ2-7 and V is TRBV7-2; 12 nucleotides align to TRBD2. With V trimmed by 5 bases and J by 4 bases, 6 bases remained unmatched. The CDR3 runs 15 residues. CDR1 is SGHTA and CDR2 is FQGNSA in the germline V gene.

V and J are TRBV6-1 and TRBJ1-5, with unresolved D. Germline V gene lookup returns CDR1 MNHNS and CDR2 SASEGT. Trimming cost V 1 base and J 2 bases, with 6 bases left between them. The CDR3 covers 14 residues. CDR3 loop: CASSEGGGNQPQHF. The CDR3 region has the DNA TGTGCCAGCAGTGAAGGAGGCGGCAATCAGCCCCAGCATTTT.

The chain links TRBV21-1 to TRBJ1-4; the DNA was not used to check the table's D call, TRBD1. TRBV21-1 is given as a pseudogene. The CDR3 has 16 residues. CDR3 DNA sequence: TGTGCCAGCACACAGGGTAATGGGGCAACTAATGAAAAACTGTTTTTT. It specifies CASTQGNGATNEKLFF.

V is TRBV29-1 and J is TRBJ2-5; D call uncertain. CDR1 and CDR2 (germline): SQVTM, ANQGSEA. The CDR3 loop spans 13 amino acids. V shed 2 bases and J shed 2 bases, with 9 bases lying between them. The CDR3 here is CSVEIVLQETQYF. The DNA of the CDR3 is TGCAGCGTTGAAATAGTACTTCAAGAGACCCAGTACTTC.

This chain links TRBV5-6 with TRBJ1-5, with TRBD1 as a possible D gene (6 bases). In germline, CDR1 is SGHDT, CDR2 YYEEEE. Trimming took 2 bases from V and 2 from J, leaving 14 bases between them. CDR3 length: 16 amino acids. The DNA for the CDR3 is TGTGCCAGCAGCTTCCACAGGGAGGGAGGCAATCAGCCCCAGCATTTT. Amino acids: CASSFHREGGNQPQHF.

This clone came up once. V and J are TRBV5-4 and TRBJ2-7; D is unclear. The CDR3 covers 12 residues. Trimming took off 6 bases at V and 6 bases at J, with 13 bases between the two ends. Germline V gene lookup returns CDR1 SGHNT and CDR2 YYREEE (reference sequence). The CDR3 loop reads CASTYPGGEQYF. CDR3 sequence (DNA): TGTGCCAGCACCTACCCTGGTGGCGAGCAGTACTTC.

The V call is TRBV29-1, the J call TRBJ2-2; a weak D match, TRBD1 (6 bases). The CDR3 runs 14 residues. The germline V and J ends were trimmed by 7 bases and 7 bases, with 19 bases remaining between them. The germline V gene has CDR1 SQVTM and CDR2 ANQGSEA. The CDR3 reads CSAKATGFHGELFF. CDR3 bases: TGCAGCGCCAAAGCCACAGGGTTTCACGGGGAGCTGTTTTTT.

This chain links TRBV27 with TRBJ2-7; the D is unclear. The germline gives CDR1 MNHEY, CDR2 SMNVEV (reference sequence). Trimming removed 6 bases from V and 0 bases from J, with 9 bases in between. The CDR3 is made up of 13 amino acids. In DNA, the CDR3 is TGTGCCAGCAGGGGTCCGGGCTCCTACGAGCAGTACTTC. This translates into CASRGPGSYEQYF.

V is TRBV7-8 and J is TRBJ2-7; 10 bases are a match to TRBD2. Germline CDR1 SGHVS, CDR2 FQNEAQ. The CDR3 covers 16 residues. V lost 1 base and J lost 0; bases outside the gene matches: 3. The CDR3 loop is CASSLVASGSSYEQYF. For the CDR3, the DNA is TGTGCCAGCAGCTTAGTTGCTAGCGGGAGCTCCTACGAGCAGTACTTC.